A selection of T cell receptor beta chains follows, all from one sample in a study of OX40 agonist ivuxolimab in advanced cancers. Some clones are missing from TCRdb's copy, which holds only in-frame ones; the method was immunoSEQ multiplex PCR. The sample shows under 150,000 clones, 85% to 95% of them seen only once. Sequenced here: CD4+ or CD8+ T cells sorted from blood, sampled in a trial of the OX40 agonist ivuxolimab. The receptors originated from an adult with an advanced solid tumor such as melanoma, head and neck, liver or kidney cancer. CDR3s include the opening cysteine and the closing phenylalanine or tryptophan. The order of the fields is D gene, J gene, clone size, V gene, CDR3 protein, CDR3 DNA. A D gene is named only where the DNA matches it firmly. Some rows mark clone size as missing; the rest say once, few, many or name a class of expanded clone.

d_gene: .; j_gene: TRBJ1-1; abundance: .; v_gene: TRBV2; CDR3aa: CASSEAGPNTEAFF; CDR3nt: TGTGCCAGCAGTGAAGCGGGGCCCAACACTGAAGCTTTCTTT
d_gene: TRBD1; j_gene: TRBJ2-7; abundance: .; v_gene: TRBV7-9; CDR3aa: CASTDRSSYEQYF; CDR3nt: TGTGCCAGCACGGACAGGAGCTCCTACGAGCAGTACTTC
d_gene: .; j_gene: TRBJ2-1; abundance: .; v_gene: TRBV25-1; CDR3aa: CASSDPPYEQFF; CDR3nt: TGTGCCAGCAGTGATCCCCCGTATGAGCAGTTCTTC
d_gene: .; j_gene: TRBJ2-6; abundance: .; v_gene: TRBV6-5; CDR3aa: CASRFNGVGANVLTF; CDR3nt: TGTGCCAGCAGATTCAACGGAGTTGGGGCCAACGTCCTGACTTTC
d_gene: .; j_gene: TRBJ2-7; abundance: .; v_gene: TRBV7-9; CDR3aa: CASSSLGFRKQYF; CDR3nt: TGTGCCAGCAGCTCCCTGGGGTTTCGGAAGCAGTACTTC
d_gene: .; j_gene: TRBJ2-5; abundance: .; v_gene: TRBV25-1; CDR3aa: CASSEPLGKETQYF; CDR3nt: TGTGCCAGCAGTGAACCACTAGGGAAGGAGACCCAGTACTTC
d_gene: .; j_gene: TRBJ2-1; abundance: .; v_gene: TRBV11-2; CDR3aa: CASSSLDHEQFF; CDR3nt: TGTGCCAGCAGCTCTTTAGACCATGAGCAGTTCTTC
d_gene: .; j_gene: TRBJ1-1; abundance: .; v_gene: TRBV14; CDR3aa: CASSQLNTPRNTEAFF; CDR3nt: TGTGCCAGCAGCCAACTTAATACCCCAAGGAACACTGAAGCTTTCTTT
d_gene: .; j_gene: TRBJ2-2; abundance: once; v_gene: TRBV5-4; CDR3aa: CASSPEGINTGELFF; CDR3nt: TGTGCCAGCAGCCCCGAAGGGATAAACACCGGGGAGCTGTTTTTT
d_gene: .; j_gene: TRBJ1-2; abundance: .; v_gene: TRBV7-9; CDR3aa: CASSPPYTF; CDR3nt: TGTGCCAGCAGCCCCCCATACACCTTC
d_gene: .; j_gene: TRBJ1-1; abundance: .; v_gene: TRBV7-8; CDR3aa: CASSSWGGGQNTEAFF; CDR3nt: TGTGCCAGCAGCTCATGGGGTGGCGGACAAAACACTGAAGCTTTCTTT
d_gene: TRBD2; j_gene: TRBJ2-1; abundance: .; v_gene: TRBV7-3; CDR3aa: CASSLIPSGREYNEQFF; CDR3nt: TGTGCCAGCAGCTTAATCCCCAGCGGGAGGGAATACAATGAGCAGTTCTTC
d_gene: TRBD1; j_gene: TRBJ1-2; abundance: .; v_gene: TRBV7-2; CDR3aa: CASSPGTDYGYTF; CDR3nt: TGTGCCAGCAGCCCCGGGACAGACTATGGCTACACCTTC
d_gene: .; j_gene: TRBJ2-2; abundance: few; v_gene: TRBV2; CDR3aa: CASNGGKDTGELFF; CDR3nt: TGTGCCAGCAATGGGGGGAAGGACACCGGGGAGCTGTTTTTT
d_gene: TRBD1; j_gene: TRBJ1-6; abundance: once; v_gene: TRBV18; CDR3aa: CASSQGASYNSPLHF; CDR3nt: TGTGCCAGCTCACAGGGGGCCTCCTATAATTCACCCCTCCACTTT
d_gene: TRBD2; j_gene: TRBJ2-3; abundance: .; v_gene: TRBV19; CDR3aa: CASSSRLAGPWDTQYF; CDR3nt: TGTGCCAGTAGTTCACGACTAGCGGGTCCCTGGGATACGCAGTATTTT
d_gene: .; j_gene: TRBJ1-1; abundance: .; v_gene: TRBV18; CDR3aa: CASFFGDNTEAFF; CDR3nt: TGTGCCAGCTTTTTCGGTGACAACACTGAAGCTTTCTTT
d_gene: .; j_gene: TRBJ2-6; abundance: .; v_gene: TRBV5-1; CDR3aa: CASSFSEAALLGANVLTF; CDR3nt: TGCGCCAGCAGCTTTTCCGAGGCAGCCCTTTTGGGGGCCAACGTCCTGACTTTC
d_gene: .; j_gene: TRBJ2-7; abundance: .; v_gene: TRBV6-1; CDR3aa: CASSEFTEGEQYF; CDR3nt: TGTGCCAGCAGTGAATTTACGGAGGGGGAGCAGTACTTC
d_gene: .; j_gene: TRBJ1-6; abundance: .; v_gene: TRBV7-9; CDR3aa: CASSLMAATNSPLHF; CDR3nt: TGTGCCAGCAGCTTAATGGCAGCAACCAATTCACCCCTCCACTTT
d_gene: .; j_gene: TRBJ2-7; abundance: .; v_gene: TRBV28; CDR3aa: CASSLAAGREQYF; CDR3nt: TGTGCCAGCAGTCTGGCCGCGGGGCGGGAGCAGTACTTC
d_gene: TRBD2; j_gene: TRBJ2-7; abundance: .; v_gene: TRBV19; CDR3aa: CASSRGTSGTYEQYF; CDR3nt: TGTGCCAGTAGTAGGGGGACTAGCGGGACCTACGAGCAGTACTTC
d_gene: .; j_gene: TRBJ2-7; abundance: .; v_gene: TRBV5-1; CDR3aa: CASSLEAGASPYEQYF; CDR3nt: TGCGCCAGCAGCTTGGAGGCAGGGGCCTCCCCCTACGAGCAGTACTTC
d_gene: TRBD1; j_gene: TRBJ2-7; abundance: .; v_gene: TRBV7-2; CDR3aa: CASSQTGGEQYF; CDR3nt: TGTGCCAGCAGCCAAACAGGGGGCGAGCAGTACTTC
d_gene: .; j_gene: TRBJ2-6; abundance: .; v_gene: TRBV28; CDR3aa: CASSLRRSGANVLTF; CDR3nt: TGTGCCAGCAGTTTACGGCGCTCTGGGGCCAACGTCCTGACTTTC
d_gene: .; j_gene: TRBJ1-1; abundance: .; v_gene: TRBV7-9; CDR3aa: CASSPSGRGAFF; CDR3nt: TGTGCCAGCAGCCCCTCGGGCCGTGGTGCTTTCTTT